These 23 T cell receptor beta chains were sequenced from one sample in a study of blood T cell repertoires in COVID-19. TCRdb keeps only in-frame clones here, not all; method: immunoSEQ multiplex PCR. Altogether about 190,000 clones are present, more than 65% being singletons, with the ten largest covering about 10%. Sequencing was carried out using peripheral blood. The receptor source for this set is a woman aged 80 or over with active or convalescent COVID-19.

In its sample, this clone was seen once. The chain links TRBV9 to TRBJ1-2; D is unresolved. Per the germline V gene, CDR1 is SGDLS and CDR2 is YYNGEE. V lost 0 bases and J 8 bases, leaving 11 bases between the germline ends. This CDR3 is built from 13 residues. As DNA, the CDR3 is TGTGCCAGCAGCGTAGGAGAGAAGCGGGGCTACACCTTC. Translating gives CASSVGEKRGYTF.

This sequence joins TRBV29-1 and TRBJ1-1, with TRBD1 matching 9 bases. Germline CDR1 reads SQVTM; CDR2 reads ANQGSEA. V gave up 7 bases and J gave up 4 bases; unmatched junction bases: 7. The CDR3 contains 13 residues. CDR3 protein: CSAGQGQSTEAFF. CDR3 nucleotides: TGCAGCGCCGGACAGGGGCAGAGCACTGAAGCTTTCTTT.

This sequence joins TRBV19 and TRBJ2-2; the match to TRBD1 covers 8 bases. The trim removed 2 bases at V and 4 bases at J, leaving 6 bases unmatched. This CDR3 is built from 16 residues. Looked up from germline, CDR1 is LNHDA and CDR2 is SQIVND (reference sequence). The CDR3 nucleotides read TGTGCCAGTAGTATACTGGGGCAGGGGGCCACCGGGGAGCTGTTTTTT. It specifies CASSILGQGATGELFF.

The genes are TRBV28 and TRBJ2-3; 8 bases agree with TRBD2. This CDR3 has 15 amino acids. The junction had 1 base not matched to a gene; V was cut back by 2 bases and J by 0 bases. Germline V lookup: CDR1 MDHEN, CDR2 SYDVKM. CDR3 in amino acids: CASSLPSGSTDTQYF. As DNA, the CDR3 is TGTGCCAGCAGTTTACCTAGCGGGAGCACAGATACGCAGTATTTT. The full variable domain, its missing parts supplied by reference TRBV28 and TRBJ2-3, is DVKVTQSSRYLVKRTGEKVFLECVQDMDHENMFWYRQDPGLGLRLIYFSYDVKMKEKGDIPEGYSVSREKKERFSLILESASTNQTSMYLCASSLPSGSTDTQYFGPGTRLTVL.

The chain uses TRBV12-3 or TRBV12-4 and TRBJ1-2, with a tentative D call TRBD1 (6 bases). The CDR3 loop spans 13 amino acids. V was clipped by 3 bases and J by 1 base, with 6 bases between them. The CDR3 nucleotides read TGTGCCAGCAGTTTGGACAGTAACTATGGCTACACCTTC. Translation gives CASSLDSNYGYTF.

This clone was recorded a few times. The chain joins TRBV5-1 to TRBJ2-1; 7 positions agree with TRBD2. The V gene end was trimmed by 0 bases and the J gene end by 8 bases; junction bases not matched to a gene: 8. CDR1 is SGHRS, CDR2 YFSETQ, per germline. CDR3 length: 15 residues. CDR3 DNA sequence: TGCGCCAGCAGCTTGGCGCCTAGCGGAGGGGATGAGCAGTTCTTC. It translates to CASSLAPSGGDEQFF.

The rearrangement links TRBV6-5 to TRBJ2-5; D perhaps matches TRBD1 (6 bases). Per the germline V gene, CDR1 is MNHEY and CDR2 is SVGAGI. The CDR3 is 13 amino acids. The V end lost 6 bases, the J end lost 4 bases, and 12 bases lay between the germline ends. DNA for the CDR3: TGTGCCAGCAGCCAGACAGGAGGAGAGACCCAGTACTTC. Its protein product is CASSQTGGETQYF.

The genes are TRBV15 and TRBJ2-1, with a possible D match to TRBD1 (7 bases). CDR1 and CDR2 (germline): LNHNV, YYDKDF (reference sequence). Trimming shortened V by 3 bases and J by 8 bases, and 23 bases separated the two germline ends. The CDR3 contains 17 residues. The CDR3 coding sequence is TGTGCCACCAGCAGGGGGGCAGGAGGGGGCCCTAGGGATGAGCAGTTCTTC. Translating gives CATSRGAGGGPRDEQFF.

The CDR3 nucleotides read TGCGCCAGCAGCCAAGAGGGCTCCCGAGAGACCCAGTACTTC. The encoded protein is CASSQEGSRETQYF. This chain links TRBV4-1 with TRBJ2-5; the D is unclear. The CDR3 has 14 residues. Trimming pared 0 bases from V and 4 bases from J, leaving 9 bases between. The germline V gene encodes CDR1 MGHRA and CDR2 YSYEKL.

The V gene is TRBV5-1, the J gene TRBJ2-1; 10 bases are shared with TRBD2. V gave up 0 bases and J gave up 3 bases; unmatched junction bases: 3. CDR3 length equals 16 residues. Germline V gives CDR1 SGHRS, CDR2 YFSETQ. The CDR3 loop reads CASSLGTSGYYNEQFF. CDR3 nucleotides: TGCGCCAGCAGCTTGGGGACTAGCGGTTACTACAATGAGCAGTTCTTC.

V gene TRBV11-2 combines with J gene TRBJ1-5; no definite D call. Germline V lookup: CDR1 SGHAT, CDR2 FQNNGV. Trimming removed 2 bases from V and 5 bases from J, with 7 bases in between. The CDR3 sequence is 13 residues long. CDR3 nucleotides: TGTGCCAGCAGCTTAATTCAGGATCAGCCCCAGCATTTT. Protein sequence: CASSLIQDQPQHF.

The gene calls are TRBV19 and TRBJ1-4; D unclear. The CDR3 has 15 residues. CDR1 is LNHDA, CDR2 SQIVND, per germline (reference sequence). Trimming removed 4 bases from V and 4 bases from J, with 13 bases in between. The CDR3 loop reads CASSTRPTLNEKLFF. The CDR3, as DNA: TGTGCCAGTAGTACGAGGCCTACCCTTAATGAAAAACTGTTTTTT.

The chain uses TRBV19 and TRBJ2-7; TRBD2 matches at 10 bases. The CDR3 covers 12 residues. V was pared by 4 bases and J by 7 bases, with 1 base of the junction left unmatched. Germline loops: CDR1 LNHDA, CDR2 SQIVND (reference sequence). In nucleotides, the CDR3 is TGTGCCAGTAGTAGGGGACTAGCGGAGCAGTACTTC. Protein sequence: CASSRGLAEQYF.

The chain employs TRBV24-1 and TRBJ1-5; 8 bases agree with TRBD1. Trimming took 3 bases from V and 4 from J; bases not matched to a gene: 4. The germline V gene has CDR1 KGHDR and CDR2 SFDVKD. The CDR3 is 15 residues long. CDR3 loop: CATSDQTGANQPQHF. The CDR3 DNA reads TGTGCCACCAGTGATCAGACAGGGGCTAATCAGCCCCAGCATTTT.

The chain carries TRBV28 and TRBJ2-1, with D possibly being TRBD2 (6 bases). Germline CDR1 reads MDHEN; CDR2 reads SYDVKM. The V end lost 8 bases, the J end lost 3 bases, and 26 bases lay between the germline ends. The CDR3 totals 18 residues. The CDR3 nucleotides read TGTGCCAGCCTCCCAGTAGGTGGGGGGACGGGTTACTACAATGAGCAGTTCTTC. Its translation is CASLPVGGGTGYYNEQFF.

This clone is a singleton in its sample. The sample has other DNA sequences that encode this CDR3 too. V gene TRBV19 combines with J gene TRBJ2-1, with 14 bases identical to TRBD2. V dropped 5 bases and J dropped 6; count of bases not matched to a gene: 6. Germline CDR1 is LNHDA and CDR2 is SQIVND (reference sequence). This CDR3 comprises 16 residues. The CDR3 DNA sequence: TGTGCCAGTAGTCCAAGGGGACTAGCGGGAGTCAATGAGCAGTTCTTC. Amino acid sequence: CASSPRGLAGVNEQFF.

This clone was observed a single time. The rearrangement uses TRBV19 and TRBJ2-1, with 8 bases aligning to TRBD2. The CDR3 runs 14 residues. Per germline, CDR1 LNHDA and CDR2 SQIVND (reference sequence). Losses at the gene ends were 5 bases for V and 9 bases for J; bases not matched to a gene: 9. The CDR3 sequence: CASSVSGTFREQFF. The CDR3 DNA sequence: TGTGCCAGTAGTGTTAGCGGGACGTTCCGTGAGCAGTTCTTC.

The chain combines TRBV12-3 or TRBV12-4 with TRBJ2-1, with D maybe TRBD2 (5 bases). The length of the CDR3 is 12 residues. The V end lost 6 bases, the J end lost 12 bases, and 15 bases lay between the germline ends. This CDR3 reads CASSLPEGGQFF. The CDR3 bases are TGTGCCAGCAGCCTCCCCGAAGGAGGGCAGTTCTTC.

For the CDR3, the DNA is TGTGCCAGCAGCTTGGCCAACAGGCTCTATGGCTACACCTTC. This codes for CASSLANRLYGYTF. The chain uses TRBV5-6 and TRBJ1-2, with TRBD1 as a possible D gene (5 bases). The germline V gene encodes CDR1 SGHDT and CDR2 YYEEEE. This CDR3 has 14 residues. V dropped 0 bases and J dropped 4 bases, with 10 bases sitting between them. The variable domain in full, completed from reference TRBV5-6 and TRBJ1-2, reads DAGVTQSPTHLIKTRGQQVTLRCSPKSGHDTVSWYQQALGQGPQFIFQYYEEEERQRGNFPDRFSGHQFPNYSSELNVNALLLGDSALYLCASSLANRLYGYTFGSGTRLTVV.

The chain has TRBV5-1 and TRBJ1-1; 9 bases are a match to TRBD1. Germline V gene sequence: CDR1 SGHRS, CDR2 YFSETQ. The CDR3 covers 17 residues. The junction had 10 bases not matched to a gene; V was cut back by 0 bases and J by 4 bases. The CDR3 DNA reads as TGCGCCAGCAGCTTGGCCACAGGGGGCTCGGTCGGCACTGAAGCTTTCTTT. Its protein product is CASSLATGGSVGTEAFF.

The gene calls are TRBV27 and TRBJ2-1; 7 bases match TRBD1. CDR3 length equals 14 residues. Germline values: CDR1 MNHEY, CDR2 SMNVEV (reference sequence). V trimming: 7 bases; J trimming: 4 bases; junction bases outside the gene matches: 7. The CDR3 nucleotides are TGTGCCAGCACCCCTAGGGACAGATACAATGAGCAGTTCTTC. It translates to CASTPRDRYNEQFF.

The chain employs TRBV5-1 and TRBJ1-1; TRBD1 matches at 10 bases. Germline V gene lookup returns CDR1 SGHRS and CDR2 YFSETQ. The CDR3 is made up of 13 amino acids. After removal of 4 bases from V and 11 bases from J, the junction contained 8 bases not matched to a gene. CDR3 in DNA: TGCGCCAGCAGCACGGGACAGGGGTTAAGGGCTTTCTTT. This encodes CASSTGQGLRAFF.

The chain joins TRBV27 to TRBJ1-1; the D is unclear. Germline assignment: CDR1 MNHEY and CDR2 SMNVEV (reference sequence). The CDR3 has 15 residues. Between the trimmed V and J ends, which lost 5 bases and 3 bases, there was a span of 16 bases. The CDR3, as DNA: TGTGCCAGCAGTCGTAAAGGGCCGGACTACACTGAAGCTTTCTTT. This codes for CASSRKGPDYTEAFF.